This T cell receptor (beta chain) was found in a study of blood T cell repertoires in COVID-19 (TCRdb year 2020). Concerning the study at large: The collaborator samples originated in the United States, Italy and Spain and spanned the acute and convalescent phases of COVID-19. Sample metadata almost always included a de-identified subject ID, COVID-19 status, age in years and sex. Samples were obtained from the ongoing ImmuneRACE study (first 160 participants) and from some 1,300 subjects provided by 6 global collaborators. The repertoires were made available in a free public database intended to serve as a resource for research on the immune response to SARS-CoV-2. The material from the prospective study consisted of cDNA or gDNA derived from T cells, B-cell-depleted T cells, or PBMCs. Where available, HLA class I and class II types were taken from metadata supplied by the sample provider and were not determined by assay-based typing. Subjects who had been exposed to COVID-19, were actively infected with it, or had recovered from it provided the deeply sampled blood TCRbeta repertoires that made up the dataset. Broader findings and caveats from the paper: Clinical and demographic metadata were provided uncurated, with the amount varying by source and participant.

Whole blood was collected in K2EDTA tubes by collaborating institutions according to the institutions' own protocols. For TCRbeta analysis, collaborators shipped samples as frozen whole blood, isolated PBMCs, or DNA extracted from either of those sample types. On this clone itself: The antigen it recognizes is unknown. One base away there is no much larger clone; base qualities are not given.

TCRbeta CDR3 regions were amplified from genomic DNA using the immunoSEQ Assay, a bias-controlled multiplex PCR. Turning to the authors' computational methods: Nucleated cell counts per sample were estimated from amplification of reference gene primers within the assay. To quantify the absolute abundance of each unique TCRbeta CDR3 rearrangement, sequence reads were collapsed and filtered. For each sample, productive Simpson clonality was calculated as the square root of Simpson's diversity index across productive rearrangements. The table was pulled from immuneACCESS by TCRdb, which kept in-frame rearrangements only. Such tables lose some clones; where checked, under half of the loss comes from unresolved V genes, and the rest has no known cause. Clone size and the V and J calls come from that table; the DNA yielded D and trimming. For this sample the table gives around 100,000 clones, of which roughly 81% were detected only once. Over 1.2% of the sample comes from the top ten.

Sequences MDHEN (CDR1) and SYDVKM (CDR2) are obtained from the germline V gene. The junction carries 14 bases between V and J, which are trimmed by 6 bases and 6 bases respectively. From the cysteine up to the phenylalanine, the CDR3 has a length of 13 residues. Here the CDR3 DNA is all that survives: 39 bases in frame from base 1. Recombination linked TRBV28 to TRBJ1-2; TRBD1 might be the D gene, on 5 matching bases. The specimen sequenced was peripheral blood. This TCR was recovered from a man in his forties or fifties with acute or convalescent COVID-19. The CDR3 protein: CASSKQEGHGYTF. The base sequence is TGTGCCAGCAGCAAACAGGAAGGGCATGGCTACACCTTC.